The rows below give T cell receptor beta chains drawn from one sample of a study of a mutant IDH1 vaccine in newly diagnosed glioma. TCRdb keeps only in-frame clones here, not all; method: immunoSEQ multiplex PCR. The sample yields 50,000 to 65,000 clones, around 86% seen once. These TCRs' antigens remain unknown. The specimen comprised PBMCs, sampled from a glioma patient whose treatment included an IDH1 peptide vaccine. These TCRs come from a man aged 35 to 55 with glioma. Both conserved end residues are part of each CDR3. The order of the fields is J gene, V gene, D gene, clone size, CDR3 DNA, CDR3 protein. D genes are given only for firm matches. Size values are once, few and many counts, or a class for expanded clones, and some rows have none.

j_call: TRBJ2-7; v_call: TRBV13; d_call: NA; clone_size: NA; cdr3_nt: TGTGCCAGCAGCTCCCAGCCCTCACTCGGACAAAGCTACGAGCAGTACTTC; cdr3_aa: CASSSQPSLGQSYEQYF
j_call: TRBJ2-1; v_call: TRBV5-1; d_call: NA; clone_size: NA; cdr3_nt: TGCGCCAGCAGCGTACAGGCTTACAATGAGCAGTTCTTC; cdr3_aa: CASSVQAYNEQFF
j_call: TRBJ2-3; v_call: TRBV29-1; d_call: TRBD2; clone_size: once; cdr3_nt: TGCAGCGCCCGTCGCGGGAGAATAGATACGCAGTATTTT; cdr3_aa: CSARRGRIDTQYF
j_call: TRBJ2-7; v_call: TRBV5-1; d_call: NA; clone_size: NA; cdr3_nt: TGCGCCAGCAGCCTCACAGGGACCTACGAGCAGTACTTC; cdr3_aa: CASSLTGTYEQYF
j_call: TRBJ2-7; v_call: TRBV10-3; d_call: NA; clone_size: NA; cdr3_nt: TGTGCCATCAGTGAGTCGGAGATTTACGAGCAGTACTTC; cdr3_aa: CAISESEIYEQYF
j_call: TRBJ2-7; v_call: TRBV7-9; d_call: NA; clone_size: NA; cdr3_nt: TGTGCCAGCAGCTTAGAACGGAATATGAACGAGCAGTACTTC; cdr3_aa: CASSLERNMNEQYF
j_call: TRBJ1-1; v_call: TRBV7-8; d_call: NA; clone_size: NA; cdr3_nt: TGTGCCAGCAGCTTAAGTGGGGGATCGGTCGGAACTGAAGCTTTCTTT; cdr3_aa: CASSLSGGSVGTEAFF
j_call: TRBJ2-7; v_call: TRBV21-1; d_call: NA; clone_size: NA; cdr3_nt: TGTGCCAGCAGCAAATCTTTCCCCGGGAGATCCTCCTACGAGCAGTACTTC; cdr3_aa: CASSKSFPGRSSYEQYF
j_call: TRBJ2-1; v_call: TRBV7-6; d_call: NA; clone_size: NA; cdr3_nt: TGTGCCAGCAGCTTAGCCGGCGGTAGCGGAAACTCCTACAATGAGCAGTTCTTC; cdr3_aa: CASSLAGGSGNSYNEQFF
j_call: TRBJ2-7; v_call: TRBV19; d_call: TRBD1; clone_size: NA; cdr3_nt: TGTGCCAGTAGTTTGACGGGACAGGGAAGGCAGTACTTC; cdr3_aa: CASSLTGQGRQYF
j_call: TRBJ2-7; v_call: TRBV6-5; d_call: NA; clone_size: NA; cdr3_nt: TGTGCCAGCAGTTACTCGCAGGTCTACGAGCAGTACTTC; cdr3_aa: CASSYSQVYEQYF
j_call: TRBJ2-1; v_call: TRBV2; d_call: TRBD1; clone_size: NA; cdr3_nt: TGTGCCAGCAGCCTCAGGGGGCTGTCCTACAATGAGCAGTTCTTC; cdr3_aa: CASSLRGLSYNEQFF